This T cell receptor (beta chain) was recovered during a study of human T cells and chemical hapten exposure. TCRdb reprocessed the RACE reads via MiXCR and lists one record per CDR3 protein. Of over 45,000 distinct CDR3 sequences detected, about 3.9% appear once; the ten largest clones hold about 1.6%. This clonotype was seen more than once but under ten times. Time point defined: healthy volunteer bleed at 2 weeks. Whole blood, unfractionated, served as the material for total RNA extraction. V was shortened by 0 bases and J by 4 bases, with 14 bases between the two germline ends. Germline V gene sequence: CDR1 SGHNT, CDR2 YYREEE (reference sequence). The CDR3 extends over 15 amino acids.

The chain has TRBV5-4 and TRBJ2-7; D is unclear. The origin of this receptor is a female donor in good health. Some clones in this sample may be carry-over from other donors' samples. The sequenced sample consisted of whole blood. The CDR3 sequence: CASSLAWGSHYEQYF. CDR3 coding DNA: TGTGCCAGCAGCTTGGCGTGGGGTTCTCATTACGAGCAGTACTTC.